The sample holds many counts of the clone carrying this T cell receptor beta chain. This specimen comes from a study of T cells in Graves' hyperthyroidism and ophthalmopathy. The V gene's germline CDR1 is SGDLS and CDR2 YYNGEE. Deletions cut 0 bases from V and 0 bases from J, with 8 bases between. The CDR3 is 15 residues long. Amplified TCR beta CDR3 regions came from RNA transcripts. During a first-round RT-PCR of the TCR CDR3, the HTBI primer set was used. TCRdb analysed the multiplex PCR reads with MiXCR anew, one entry per CDR3 protein. The table includes roughly 640,000 distinct CDR3 sequences, about a sixth detected once.

Sequenced input: blood. The chain has TRBV9 and TRBJ2-3; D is unresolved. This receptor was obtained from a woman between 40 and 55 years old with Graves' ophthalmopathy. CDR3: CASSVGQSSTDTQYF. The CDR3, as DNA: TGTGCCAGCAGCGTAGGACAATCTAGCACAGATACGCAGTATTTT.